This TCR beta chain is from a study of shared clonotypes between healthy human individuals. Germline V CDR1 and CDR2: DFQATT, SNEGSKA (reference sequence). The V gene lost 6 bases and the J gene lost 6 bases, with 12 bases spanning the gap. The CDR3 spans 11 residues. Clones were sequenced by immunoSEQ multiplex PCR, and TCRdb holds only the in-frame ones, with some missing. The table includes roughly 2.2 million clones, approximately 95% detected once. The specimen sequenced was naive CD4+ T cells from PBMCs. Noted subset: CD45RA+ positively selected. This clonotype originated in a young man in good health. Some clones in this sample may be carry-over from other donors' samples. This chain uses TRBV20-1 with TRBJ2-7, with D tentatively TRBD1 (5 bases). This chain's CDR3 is CSADYQGEQYF. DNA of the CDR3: TGCAGTGCGGATTATCAGGGCGAGCAGTACTTC.